The source of this T cell receptor beta chain is a study of radiotherapy plus CTLA-4 blockade in lung cancer. In the study overall: Patients showed objective responses in 15% to 20% of cases and disease control in roughly 30%.

Notes on the study in general: Blood saw expansion of tumor-derived TCR clones after radiotherapy plus ipilimumab. Among reported predictors of response, early blood T cell clone dynamics with interferon-beta performed best.

In regard to this clone: Its specificity is not known.

The germline V gene has CDR1 SEHNR and CDR2 FQNEAQ (reference sequence). V lost 7 bases to trimming and J lost 0 bases; unmatched junction nucleotides: 8. CDR3 size: 16 residues. Clones were sequenced by immunoSEQ multiplex PCR, and TCRdb holds only the in-frame ones, with some missing. The sample lists over 100,000 clones; approximately 90% were seen once. V usage is TRBV7-9 and J usage is TRBJ2-3; 9 bases line up with TRBD2. The TCR comes from a human donor with non-small cell lung cancer that progressed on radiotherapy plus ipilimumab. Specimen: peripheral blood, collected from a patient treated with radiotherapy plus ipilimumab. The CDR3 spells CASTFESGGSTDTQYF. CDR3 DNA: TGTGCCAGCACCTTTGAGAGCGGGGGGAGCACAGATACGCAGTATTTT.